One sample yielded the 4 T cell receptor beta chains listed below, sequenced in a study of T cell responses to AZD1222 COVID-19 vaccine. The assay was immunoSEQ multiplex PCR, and TCRdb's table has in-frame clones only and misses some. The table records about 69,000 clones, approximately 87% of them present only once. The material sequenced was peripheral blood, taken 28 days after the second AZD1222 dose. These receptors came from an adult who received the AZD1222 COVID-19 vaccine.

The chain carries TRBV2 and TRBJ2-3, with 8 bases aligning to TRBD1. V lost 3 bases, J lost 5 bases, and 7 bases stayed unmatched. Germline lookup yields CDR1 SNHLY and CDR2 FYNNEI. This CDR3 has 15 amino acids. The CDR3 loop reads CASSEAGGRQDTQYF. CDR3 bases: TGTGCCAGCAGTGAGGCAGGGGGCAGACAAGATACGCAGTATTTT.

The V call is TRBV12-5, the J call TRBJ1-1; D unclear. CDR3 length: 18 residues. Deletions cut 4 bases from V and 4 bases from J, with 25 bases between. The germline CDR1 and CDR2 sequences are LGHNT and FRNRAP. CDR3 in amino acids: CASGWVVWEIERGTEAFF. DNA of the CDR3: TGTGCTAGTGGTTGGGTAGTTTGGGAGATCGAACGCGGCACTGAAGCTTTCTTT.

V gene TRBV5-1 combines with J gene TRBJ2-2; 7 bases map to TRBD1. This CDR3 is built from 17 residues. CDR1 and CDR2 from the germline V gene are SGHRS and YFSETQ. V dropped 1 base and J dropped 2; count of bases not matched to a gene: 8. CDR3 DNA sequence: TGCGCCAGCAGCTTGTTAGGCAGGGGGAGAAACACCGGGGAGCTGTTTTTT. Amino acids: CASSLLGRGRNTGELFF.

As to this clone: This sample also contains other DNA sequences that code for the same CDR3. The genes are TRBV6-5 and TRBJ2-2; weak D call: TRBD1 (6 bases). Trimming took 6 bases from V and 3 from J, leaving 11 bases between them. Germline V gene data show CDR1 as MNHEY and CDR2 as SVGAGI. The CDR3 runs to 14 residues. Here the CDR3 reads CASSSGQYTGELFF. The CDR3 nucleotides are TGTGCCAGCAGCTCAGGACAGTACACCGGGGAGCTGTTTTTT.